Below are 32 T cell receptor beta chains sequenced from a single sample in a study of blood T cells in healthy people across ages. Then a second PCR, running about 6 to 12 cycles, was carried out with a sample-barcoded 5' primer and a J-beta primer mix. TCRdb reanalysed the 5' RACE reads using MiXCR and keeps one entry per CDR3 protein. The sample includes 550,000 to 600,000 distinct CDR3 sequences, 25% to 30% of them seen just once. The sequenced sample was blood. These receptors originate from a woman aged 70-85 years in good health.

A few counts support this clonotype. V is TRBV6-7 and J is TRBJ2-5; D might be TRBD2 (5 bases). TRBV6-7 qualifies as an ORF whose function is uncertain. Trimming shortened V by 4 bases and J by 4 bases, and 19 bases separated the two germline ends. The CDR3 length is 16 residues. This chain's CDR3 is CASSSRGGGAVETQYF. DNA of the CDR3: TGTGCCAGCAGTTCTCGAGGTGGTGGAGCGGTAGAGACCCAGTACTTC.

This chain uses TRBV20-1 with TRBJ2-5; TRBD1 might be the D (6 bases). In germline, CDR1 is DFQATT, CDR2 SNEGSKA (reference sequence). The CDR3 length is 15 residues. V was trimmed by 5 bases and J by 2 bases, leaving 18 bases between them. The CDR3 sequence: CSAGGRGGTQETQYF. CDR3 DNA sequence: TGCAGTGCTGGGGGTAGAGGGGGAACACAAGAGACCCAGTACTTC.

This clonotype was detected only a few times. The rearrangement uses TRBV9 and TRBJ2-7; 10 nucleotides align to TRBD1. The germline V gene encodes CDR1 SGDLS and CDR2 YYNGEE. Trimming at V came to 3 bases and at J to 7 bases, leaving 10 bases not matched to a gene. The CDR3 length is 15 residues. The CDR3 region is CASSASGTGEWEQYF. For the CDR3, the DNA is TGTGCCAGCAGCGCTTCCGGGACAGGGGAGTGGGAGCAGTACTTC.

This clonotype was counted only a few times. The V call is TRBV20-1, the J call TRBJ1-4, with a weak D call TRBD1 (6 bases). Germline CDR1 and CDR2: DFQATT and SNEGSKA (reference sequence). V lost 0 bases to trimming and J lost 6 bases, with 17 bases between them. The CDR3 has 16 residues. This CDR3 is CSARDPGQRDYEKLFF. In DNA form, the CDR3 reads TGCAGTGCTAGAGATCCCGGACAGCGGGACTATGAAAAACTGTTTTTT.

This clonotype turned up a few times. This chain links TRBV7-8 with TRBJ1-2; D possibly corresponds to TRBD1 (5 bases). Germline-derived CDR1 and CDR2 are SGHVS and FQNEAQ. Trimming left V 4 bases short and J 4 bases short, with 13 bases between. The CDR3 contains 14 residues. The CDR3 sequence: CASSSTELSYGYTF. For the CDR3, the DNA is TGTGCCAGCAGCTCGACAGAGCTTTCCTATGGCTACACCTTC.

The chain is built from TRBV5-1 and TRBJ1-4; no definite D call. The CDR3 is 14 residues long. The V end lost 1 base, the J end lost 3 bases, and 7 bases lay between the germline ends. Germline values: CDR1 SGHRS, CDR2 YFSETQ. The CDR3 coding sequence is TGCGCCAGCAGCTTGAATCAGGCTAATGAAAAACTGTTTTTT. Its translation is CASSLNQANEKLFF.

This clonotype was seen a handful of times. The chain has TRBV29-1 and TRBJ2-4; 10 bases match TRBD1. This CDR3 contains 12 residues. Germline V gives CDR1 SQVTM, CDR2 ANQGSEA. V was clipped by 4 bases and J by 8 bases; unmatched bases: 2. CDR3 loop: CSVGGQGDIQYF. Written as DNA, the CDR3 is TGCAGCGTTGGAGGACAGGGGGACATTCAGTACTTC.

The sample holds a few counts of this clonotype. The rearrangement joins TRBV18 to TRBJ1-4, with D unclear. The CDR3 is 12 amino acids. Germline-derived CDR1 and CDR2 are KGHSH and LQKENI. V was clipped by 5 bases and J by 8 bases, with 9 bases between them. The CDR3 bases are TGTGCCAGCTCATTTCCACAGGAAAAACTGTTTTTT. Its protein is CASSFPQEKLFF.

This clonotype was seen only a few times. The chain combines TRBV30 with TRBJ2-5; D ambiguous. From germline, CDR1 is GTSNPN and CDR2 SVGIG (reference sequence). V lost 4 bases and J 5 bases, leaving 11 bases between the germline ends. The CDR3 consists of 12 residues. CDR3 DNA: TGTGCCTGGAACTGGGGAACGGAGACCCAGTACTTC. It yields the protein CAWNWGTETQYF.

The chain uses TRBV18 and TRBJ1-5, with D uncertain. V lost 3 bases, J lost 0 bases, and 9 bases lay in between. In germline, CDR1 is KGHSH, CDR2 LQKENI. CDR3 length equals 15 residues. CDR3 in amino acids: CASSPTRNSNQPQHF. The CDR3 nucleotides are TGTGCCAGCTCACCCACCAGAAATAGCAATCAGCCCCAGCATTTT.

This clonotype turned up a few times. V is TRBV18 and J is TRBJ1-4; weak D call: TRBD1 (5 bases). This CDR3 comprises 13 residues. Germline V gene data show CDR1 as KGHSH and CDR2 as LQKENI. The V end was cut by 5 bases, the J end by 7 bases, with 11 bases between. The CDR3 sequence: CASSMQGGEKLFF. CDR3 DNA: TGTGCCAGCTCAATGCAGGGAGGTGAAAAACTGTTTTTT.

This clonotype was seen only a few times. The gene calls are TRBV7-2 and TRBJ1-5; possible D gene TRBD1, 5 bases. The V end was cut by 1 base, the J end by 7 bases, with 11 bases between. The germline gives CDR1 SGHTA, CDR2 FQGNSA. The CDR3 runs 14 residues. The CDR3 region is CASSLGGWGQPQHF. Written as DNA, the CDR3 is TGTGCCAGCAGCTTAGGGGGTTGGGGGCAGCCCCAGCATTTT.

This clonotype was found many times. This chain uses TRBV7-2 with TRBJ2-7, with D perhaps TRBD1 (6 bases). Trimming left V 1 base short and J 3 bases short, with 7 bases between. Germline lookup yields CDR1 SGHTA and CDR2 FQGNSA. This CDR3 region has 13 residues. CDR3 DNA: TGTGCCAGCAGCTTAGAAGGGGGCTACGAGCAGTACTTC. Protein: CASSLEGGYEQYF. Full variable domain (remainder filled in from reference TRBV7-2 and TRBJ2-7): GAGVSQSPSNKVTEKGKDVELRCDPISGHTALYWYRQSLGQGLEFLIYFQGNSAPDKSGLPSDRFSAERTGGSVSTLTIQRTQQEDSAVYLCASSLEGGYEQYFGPGTRLTVT.

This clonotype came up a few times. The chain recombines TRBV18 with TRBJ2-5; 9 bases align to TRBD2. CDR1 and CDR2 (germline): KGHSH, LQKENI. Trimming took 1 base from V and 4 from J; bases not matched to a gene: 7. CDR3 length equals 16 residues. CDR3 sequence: CASSPRVAGERETQYF. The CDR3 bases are TGTGCCAGCTCACCACGGGTAGCGGGGGAGAGAGAGACCCAGTACTTC.

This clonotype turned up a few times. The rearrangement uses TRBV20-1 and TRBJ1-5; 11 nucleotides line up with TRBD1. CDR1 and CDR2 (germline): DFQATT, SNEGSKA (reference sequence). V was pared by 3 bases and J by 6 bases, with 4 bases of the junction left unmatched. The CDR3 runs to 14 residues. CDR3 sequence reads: CSARGQGVGQPQHF. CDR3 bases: TGCAGTGCTAGGGGACAGGGGGTCGGTCAGCCCCAGCATTTT.

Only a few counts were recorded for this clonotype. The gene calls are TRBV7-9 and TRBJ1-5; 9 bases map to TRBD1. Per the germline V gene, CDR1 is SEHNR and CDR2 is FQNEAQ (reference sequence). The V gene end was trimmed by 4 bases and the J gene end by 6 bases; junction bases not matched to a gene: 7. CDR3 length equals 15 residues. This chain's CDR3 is CASSYGQGTGQPQHF. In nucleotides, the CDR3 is TGTGCCAGCAGCTACGGACAGGGGACGGGTCAGCCCCAGCATTTT.

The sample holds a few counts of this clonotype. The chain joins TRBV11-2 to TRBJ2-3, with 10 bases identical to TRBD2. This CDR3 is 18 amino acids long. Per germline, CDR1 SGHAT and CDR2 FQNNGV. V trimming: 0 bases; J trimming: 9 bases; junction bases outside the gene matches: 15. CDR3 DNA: TGTGCCAGCAGCTTAGATGGTAGCGGGGGGTTAACGCACCAAACGCAGTATTTT. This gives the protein CASSLDGSGGLTHQTQYF.

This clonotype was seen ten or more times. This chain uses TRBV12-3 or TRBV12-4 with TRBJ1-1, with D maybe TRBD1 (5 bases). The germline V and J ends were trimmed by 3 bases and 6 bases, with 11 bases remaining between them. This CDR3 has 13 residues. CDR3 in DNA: TGTGCCAGCAGTTTGGACGGGACCCCTGAAGCTTTCTTT. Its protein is CASSLDGTPEAFF.

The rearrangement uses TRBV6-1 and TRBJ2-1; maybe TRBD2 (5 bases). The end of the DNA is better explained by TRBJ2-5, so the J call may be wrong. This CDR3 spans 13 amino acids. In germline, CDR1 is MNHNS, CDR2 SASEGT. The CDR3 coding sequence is TGTGCCAGCAGTTTCGGGGTCTTGGAGACCCAGTACTTC. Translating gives CASSFGVLETQYF.

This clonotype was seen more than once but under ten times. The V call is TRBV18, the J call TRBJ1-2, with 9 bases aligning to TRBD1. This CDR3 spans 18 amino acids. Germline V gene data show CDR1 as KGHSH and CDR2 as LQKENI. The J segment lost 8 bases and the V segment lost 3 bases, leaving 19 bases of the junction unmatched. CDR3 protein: CASSPASVFTGGAEGYTF. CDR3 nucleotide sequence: TGTGCCAGCTCACCGGCATCGGTTTTCACAGGGGGCGCGGAGGGCTACACCTTC. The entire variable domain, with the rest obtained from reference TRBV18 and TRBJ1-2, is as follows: NAGVMQNPRHLVRRRGQEARLRCSPMKGHSHVYWYRQLPEEGLKFMVYLQKENIIDESGMPKERFSAEFPKEGPSILRIQQVVRGDSAAYFCASSPASVFTGGAEGYTFGSGTRLTVV.

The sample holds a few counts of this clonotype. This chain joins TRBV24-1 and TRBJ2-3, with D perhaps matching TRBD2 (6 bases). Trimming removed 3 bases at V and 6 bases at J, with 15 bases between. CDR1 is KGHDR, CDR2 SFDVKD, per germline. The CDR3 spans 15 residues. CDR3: CATSDPGSSGDTQYF. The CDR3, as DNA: TGTGCCACCAGTGATCCAGGCAGCAGCGGGGATACGCAGTATTTT.

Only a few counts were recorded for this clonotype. CDR3 sequence (DNA): TGTGCCAGCAGCTACCGAACGGGAGGAGAAAAACTGTTTTTT. Amino acids: CASSYRTGGEKLFF. The chain uses TRBV7-2 and TRBJ1-4; D is uncertain. V was clipped by 4 bases and J by 8 bases, with 14 bases between them. Per the germline V gene, CDR1 is SGHTA and CDR2 is FQGNSA. CDR3 length: 14 residues.

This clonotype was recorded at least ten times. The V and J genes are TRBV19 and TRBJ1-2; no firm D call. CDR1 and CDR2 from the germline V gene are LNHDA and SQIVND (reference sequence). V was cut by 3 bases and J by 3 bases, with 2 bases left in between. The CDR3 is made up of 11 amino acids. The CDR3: CASSIHYGYTF. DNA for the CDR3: TGTGCCAGTAGTATTCACTATGGCTACACCTTC.

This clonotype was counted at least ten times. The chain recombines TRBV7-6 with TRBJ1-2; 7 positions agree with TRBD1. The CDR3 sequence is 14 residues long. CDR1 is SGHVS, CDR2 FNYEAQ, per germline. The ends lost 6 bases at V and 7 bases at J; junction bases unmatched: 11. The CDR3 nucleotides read TGTGCCAGCAGTCGGGGAGGGGGCGTTGGTGGCTACACCTTC. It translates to CASSRGGGVGGYTF.

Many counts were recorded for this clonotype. The CDR3 region is CASGANRGENTGELFF. CDR3 nucleotide sequence: TGTGCCAGCGGTGCTAACAGGGGAGAGAACACCGGGGAGCTGTTTTTT. The chain employs TRBV28 and TRBJ2-2; 7 bases are a match to TRBD1. The CDR3 sequence is 16 residues long. J lost 1 base, V lost 8 bases, and 10 bases had no gene match. CDR1 MDHEN and CDR2 SYDVKM come from the germline V gene.

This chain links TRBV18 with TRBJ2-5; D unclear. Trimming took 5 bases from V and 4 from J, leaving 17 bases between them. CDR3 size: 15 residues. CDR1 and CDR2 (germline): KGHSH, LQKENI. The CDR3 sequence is CASSADASIGETQYF. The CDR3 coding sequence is TGTGCCAGCTCAGCCGACGCATCAATAGGAGAGACCCAGTACTTC.

CDR3 sequence reads: CASRHPAVEKLFF. The CDR3 bases are TGTGCCAGCCGCCATCCGGCCGTTGAAAAACTGTTTTTT. This chain connects TRBV12-3 or TRBV12-4 to TRBJ1-4; D not resolved. The CDR3 length is 13 residues. Trimming took off 8 bases at V and 7 bases at J, with 14 bases between the two ends.

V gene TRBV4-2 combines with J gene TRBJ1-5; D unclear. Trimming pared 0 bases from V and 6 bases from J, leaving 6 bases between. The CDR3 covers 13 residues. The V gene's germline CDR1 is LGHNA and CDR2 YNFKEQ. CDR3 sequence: CASSQDSRQPQHF. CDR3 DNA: TGTGCCAGCAGCCAAGATTCGCGTCAGCCCCAGCATTTT.

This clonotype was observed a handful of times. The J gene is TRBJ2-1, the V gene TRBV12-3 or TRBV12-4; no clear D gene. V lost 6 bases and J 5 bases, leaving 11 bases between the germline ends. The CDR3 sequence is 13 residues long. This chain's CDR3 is CASRGQAHNEQFF. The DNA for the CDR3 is TGTGCCAGCAGAGGGCAAGCCCACAATGAGCAGTTCTTC.

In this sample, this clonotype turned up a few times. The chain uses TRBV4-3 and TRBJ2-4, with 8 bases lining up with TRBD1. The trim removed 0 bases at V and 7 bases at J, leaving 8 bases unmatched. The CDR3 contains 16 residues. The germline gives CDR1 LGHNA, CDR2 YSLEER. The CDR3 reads CASSQDFRQGRNIQYF. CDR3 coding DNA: TGCGCCAGCAGCCAAGATTTCCGACAGGGGAGGAACATTCAGTACTTC.

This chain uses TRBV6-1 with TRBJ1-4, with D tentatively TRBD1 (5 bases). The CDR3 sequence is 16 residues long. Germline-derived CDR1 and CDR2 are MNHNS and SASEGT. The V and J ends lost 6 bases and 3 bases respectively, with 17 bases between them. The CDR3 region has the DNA TGTGCCAGCAGCGTCGGGTCGAGGGGACCTAATGAAAAACTGTTTTTT. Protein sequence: CASSVGSRGPNEKLFF.

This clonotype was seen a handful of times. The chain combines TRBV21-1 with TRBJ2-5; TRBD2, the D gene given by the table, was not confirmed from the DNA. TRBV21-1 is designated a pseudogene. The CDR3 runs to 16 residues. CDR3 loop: CARRTSGEDGMWTQYF. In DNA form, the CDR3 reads TGTGCCAGGAGGACTAGCGGGGAGGATGGGATGTGGACCCAGTACTTC.